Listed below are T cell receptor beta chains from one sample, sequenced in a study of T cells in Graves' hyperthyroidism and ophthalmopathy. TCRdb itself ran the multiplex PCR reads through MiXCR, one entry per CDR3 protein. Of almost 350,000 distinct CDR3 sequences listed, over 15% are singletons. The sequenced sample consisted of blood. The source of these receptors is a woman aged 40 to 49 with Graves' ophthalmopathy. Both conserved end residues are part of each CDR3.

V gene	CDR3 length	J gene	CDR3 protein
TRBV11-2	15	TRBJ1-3	CASSLRADAGNTIYF
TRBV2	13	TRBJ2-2	CASLRTGTGELFF
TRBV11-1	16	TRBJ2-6	CASSLVAGIGANVLTF
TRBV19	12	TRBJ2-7	CASSISRDEQYF
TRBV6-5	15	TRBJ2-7	CASSYGQGIGYEQYF
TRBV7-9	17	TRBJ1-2	CASSLPKKGQGAPGYTF
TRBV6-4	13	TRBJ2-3	CASALTHTDTQYF
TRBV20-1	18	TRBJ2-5	CSARSFASGRPYQETQYF
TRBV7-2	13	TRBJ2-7	CASSIAGIAEQYF
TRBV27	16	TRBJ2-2	CASRTSSGRNTGELFF
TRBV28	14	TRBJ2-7	CASSSGHSSYEQYF
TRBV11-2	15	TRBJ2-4	CASSLGMGTKNIQYF
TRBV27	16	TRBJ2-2	CASSLLRAGGTGELFF
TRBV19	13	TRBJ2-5	CASRRVREETQYF
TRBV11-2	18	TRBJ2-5	CASSKGTLNPPNQETQYF
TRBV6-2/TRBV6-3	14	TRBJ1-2	CASSYRQTNYGYTF
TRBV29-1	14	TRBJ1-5	CSVAGTDPYQPQHF
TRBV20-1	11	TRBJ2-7	CRGDRGSEQYF
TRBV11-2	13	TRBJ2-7	CASRRVSSYEQYF
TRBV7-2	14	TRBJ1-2	CVSSTTGSYYGYTF
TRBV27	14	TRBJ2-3	CASINRGGTDTQYF
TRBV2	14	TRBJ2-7	CAGSAGQLTYEQYF
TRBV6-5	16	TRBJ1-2	CASSYSSPGANYGYTF
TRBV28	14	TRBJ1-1	CASSFDWRFPQAFF
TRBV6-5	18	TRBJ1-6	CASSSVAGPSSYNSPLHF
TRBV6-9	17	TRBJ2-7	CASSKSGGIGVRYEQSF
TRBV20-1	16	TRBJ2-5	CSARDERDSFTETQYF
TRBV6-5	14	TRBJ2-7	CASSGGQGSYEQYF
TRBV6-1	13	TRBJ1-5	CASSDRQYQPQHF
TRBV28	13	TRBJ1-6	CASSAFSASPLHF
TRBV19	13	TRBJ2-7	CASSIGSPYEQYF
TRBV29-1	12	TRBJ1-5	CSVVRGSQPQPF
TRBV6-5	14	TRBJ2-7	CASSYSQGSYEQYF
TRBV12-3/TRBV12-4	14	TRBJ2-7	CASSLGRSSYEQYF
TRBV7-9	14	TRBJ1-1	CASSGEAMNTEAFF
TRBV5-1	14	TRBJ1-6	CASSRDRVSSPLHF